This is a list of T cell receptor beta chains from one sample in a study of CXCR3-negative and CXCR3-positive naive CD8 T cells. TCRdb reanalyzed the 5' RACE reads and collapses them to one entry per CDR3 protein, without DNA. The sample table sets out about 120,000 distinct CDR3 sequences. Sequenced material: naive CXCR3- CD8+ T cells from blood. Source of these receptors: a human donor in good health. Some clones in this sample may be carry-over from other donors' samples. The CDR3 runs from the conserved cysteine through the conserved F or W. Fields, in order: J gene, V gene, CDR3 protein.

J gene: TRBJ2-7
V gene: TRBV19
CDR3 protein: CASSIGDRGYEQYF

J gene: TRBJ2-7
V gene: TRBV28
CDR3 protein: CASIGGSYEQYF

J gene: TRBJ2-7
V gene: TRBV29-1
CDR3 protein: CSVEDRSYEQYF

J gene: TRBJ1-5
V gene: TRBV3-1
CDR3 protein: CASSQGAGALQPQHF

J gene: TRBJ2-7
V gene: TRBV4-1
CDR3 protein: CASSHGTSGRVGEQYF

J gene: TRBJ1-2
V gene: TRBV13
CDR3 protein: CASSFEGQADYGYTF

J gene: TRBJ2-7
V gene: TRBV4-1
CDR3 protein: CASSQDGTGSYEQYF

J gene: TRBJ2-5
V gene: TRBV7-2
CDR3 protein: CASSLWGGLVAGGEETQYF

J gene: TRBJ2-2
V gene: TRBV29-1
CDR3 protein: CSVDWQGNTGELFF

J gene: TRBJ2-1
V gene: TRBV2
CDR3 protein: CASSGLPRGEQFF

J gene: TRBJ2-7
V gene: TRBV7-2
CDR3 protein: CASSSGTAFYSEQYF

J gene: TRBJ2-1
V gene: TRBV11-2
CDR3 protein: CASSFLTSGNEQFF

J gene: TRBJ2-5
V gene: TRBV13
CDR3 protein: CASSFDGGAQETQYF

J gene: TRBJ2-1
V gene: TRBV4-3
CDR3 protein: CASSQDSLRGLPSYNEQFF

J gene: TRBJ2-5
V gene: TRBV11-2
CDR3 protein: CASSLVRQAMGETQYF